These T cell receptor beta chains were read from a single sample in a study of identical twins. Each CDR3 protein is one row after TCRdb ran MiXCR on the 5' RACE reads. The table shows about 240,000 distinct CDR3 sequences, with 12% occurring only once. The same sample was also studied in work on yellow fever vaccine responses in identical twins.

Sample: memory (CD45RO+) T cells sorted from blood. The source of these receptors is a woman aged 18-35 years in good health. The CDR3 runs from the conserved cysteine through the conserved F or W. Fields, in order: clone size, V gene, J gene, D gene, CDR3 DNA, CDR3 protein. A D gene is named only where the DNA matches it firmly. The size entry is marked missing in some rows and otherwise reads once, few, many or a size class.

clone size: few
V gene: TRBV28
J gene: TRBJ2-1
D gene: TRBD1
CDR3 DNA: TGTGCCAGCAGTCAGACAGGGGGCCGCAATGAGCAGTTCTTC
CDR3 protein: CASSQTGGRNEQFF

clone size: few
V gene: TRBV6-5
J gene: TRBJ2-2
D gene: TRBD1
CDR3 DNA: TGTGCCAGCAGTTACCCCCGGACAGGGGCAATGACCGGGGAGCTGTTTTTT
CDR3 protein: CASSYPRTGAMTGELFF

clone size: many
V gene: TRBV11-2
J gene: TRBJ2-4
D gene: -
CDR3 DNA: TGTGCCAGCAGCTTAAGTGGGCAGGGAATAACCAAAAACATTCAGTACTTC
CDR3 protein: CASSLSGQGITKNIQYF

clone size: -
V gene: TRBV6-5
J gene: TRBJ2-2
D gene: TRBD1
CDR3 DNA: TGTGCCAGCAGTTACCAACAGGGGGCTCCCGGGGAGCTGTTTTTT
CDR3 protein: CASSYQQGAPGELFF

clone size: -
V gene: TRBV3-1
J gene: TRBJ2-1
D gene: TRBD2
CDR3 DNA: TGTGCCAGCAGCCAAGGGGGGACTAGCGGGAGCACGAGGAATGAGCAGTTCTTC
CDR3 protein: CASSQGGTSGSTRNEQFF

clone size: few
V gene: TRBV11-3
J gene: TRBJ2-3
D gene: TRBD2
CDR3 DNA: TGTGCCAGCAGCGAAAGAACTAGCGGGGGGGCAGATACGCAGTATTTT
CDR3 protein: CASSERTSGGADTQYF

clone size: few
V gene: TRBV15
J gene: TRBJ2-1
D gene: -
CDR3 DNA: TGTGCCACCAGCGTAGCCGCGCTTGGGTATGAGCAGTTCTTC
CDR3 protein: CATSVAALGYEQFF

clone size: -
V gene: TRBV2
J gene: TRBJ1-6
D gene: -
CDR3 DNA: TGTGCCAGCATACCGCGGGACACCCTTGGTTCACCCCTCCACTTT
CDR3 protein: CASIPRDTLGSPLHF

clone size: few
V gene: TRBV7-9
J gene: TRBJ2-1
D gene: TRBD2
CDR3 DNA: TGTGCCAGCAGCACAGGAGGAGGGACTAGAGGTGAGCAGTTCTTC
CDR3 protein: CASSTGGGTRGEQFF

clone size: many
V gene: TRBV7-2
J gene: TRBJ1-4
D gene: -
CDR3 DNA: TGTGCCAGCAGCTTAGGGGGGGGAGGTGAAAAACTGTTTTTT
CDR3 protein: CASSLGGGGEKLFF

clone size: -
V gene: TRBV4-2
J gene: TRBJ2-7
D gene: TRBD1
CDR3 DNA: TGTGCCAGCAGCCAGGGACAGGGCTACCTCTACGAGCAGTACTTC
CDR3 protein: CASSQGQGYLYEQYF

clone size: many
V gene: TRBV3-1
J gene: TRBJ1-2
D gene: -
CDR3 DNA: TGTGCCAGCAGCCGAACGAGCTATGGCTACACCTTC
CDR3 protein: CASSRTSYGYTF

clone size: many
V gene: TRBV20-1
J gene: TRBJ1-2
D gene: TRBD1
CDR3 DNA: TGCAGTGTGACGAGCGGACAGGTTACCGTCGGGGGCTACACCTTC
CDR3 protein: CSVTSGQVTVGGYTF

clone size: few
V gene: TRBV24-1
J gene: TRBJ2-1
D gene: -
CDR3 DNA: TGTGCCACCAGTGATTCAAACTTTTTCAATGAGCAGTTCTTC
CDR3 protein: CATSDSNFFNEQFF

clone size: -
V gene: TRBV29-1
J gene: TRBJ2-3
D gene: TRBD2
CDR3 DNA: TGCAGCGTTGTGGCGAGGGCGGCTAGCGGAGGCACAGATACGCAGTATTTT
CDR3 protein: CSVVARAASGGTDTQYF

clone size: -
V gene: TRBV6-1
J gene: TRBJ1-1
D gene: -
CDR3 DNA: TGTGCCAGCATTCGAGCAGGGATCACTGAAGCTTTCTTT
CDR3 protein: CASIRAGITEAFF

clone size: few
V gene: TRBV4-3
J gene: TRBJ2-2
D gene: TRBD1
CDR3 DNA: TGCGCCAGCAGCCGAGCTCAAACAGGGGCCGGGGAGCTGTTTTTT
CDR3 protein: CASSRAQTGAGELFF

clone size: many
V gene: TRBV6-1
J gene: TRBJ2-3
D gene: TRBD1
CDR3 DNA: TGTGCCAGCAACCCAGGGGGCTTCACAGATACGCAGTATTTT
CDR3 protein: CASNPGGFTDTQYF

clone size: -
V gene: TRBV2
J gene: TRBJ2-5
D gene: -
CDR3 DNA: TGTGCCAGCGACGAACAGGGATACGCGCAAGAGACCCAGTACTTC
CDR3 protein: CASDEQGYAQETQYF

clone size: few
V gene: TRBV7-2
J gene: TRBJ2-7
D gene: -
CDR3 DNA: TGTGCCAGCAGCTTAGACCCCCCCTCCTACGAGCAGTACTTC
CDR3 protein: CASSLDPPSYEQYF

clone size: -
V gene: TRBV11-2
J gene: TRBJ2-5
D gene: TRBD2
CDR3 DNA: TGTGCCAGCAGCATGGGACTAGCGGGAGGGCCCTCGGGGGAGACCCAGTACTTC
CDR3 protein: CASSMGLAGGPSGETQYF

clone size: few
V gene: TRBV6-2/TRBV6-3
J gene: TRBJ2-5
D gene: -
CDR3 DNA: TGTGCCAGCGGTGGGCGTTTGGCCCAGTACTTC
CDR3 protein: CASGGRLAQYF

clone size: -
V gene: TRBV9
J gene: TRBJ2-2
D gene: TRBD2
CDR3 DNA: TGTGCCAGCAGCGTACAACCGGGACTAGTAGTAGGAACCGGGGAGCTGTTTTTT
CDR3 protein: CASSVQPGLVVGTGELFF

clone size: many
V gene: TRBV12-3/TRBV12-4
J gene: TRBJ2-2
D gene: -
CDR3 DNA: TGTGCCAGCAACGAACGTAGAAGGGGCACCGGGGAGCTGTTTTTT
CDR3 protein: CASNERRRGTGELFF

clone size: -
V gene: TRBV7-6
J gene: TRBJ2-3
D gene: -
CDR3 DNA: TGTGCCAGCAGACCGGCCCACACAGATACGCAGTATTTT
CDR3 protein: CASRPAHTDTQYF

clone size: -
V gene: TRBV11-1
J gene: TRBJ2-3
D gene: TRBD1
CDR3 DNA: TGTGCCAGCCCGAGAGGGACAGGGGGAACTGTTCGCACAGATACGCAGTATTTT
CDR3 protein: CASPRGTGGTVRTDTQYF